Each of the 30 T cell receptor beta chains below was sequenced from the same sample in a study of T-cell memory formation after mild COVID-19. TCRdb fed the 5' RACE reads into MiXCR, producing one record per CDR3 protein. The sample includes more than 300,000 distinct CDR3 sequences, 20% seen only once; the top ten take roughly 21%. Material: PBMCs or a T cell subset sorted from them (not recorded which). The receptors originated from a man in his late teens or twenties who had mild COVID-19 (a few samples of this study predate the infection). Cell type and time point are not known.

The chain combines TRBV6-2 or TRBV6-3 with TRBJ2-7; D is perhaps TRBD2 (6 bases). Per the germline V gene, CDR1 is MNHEY and CDR2 is SVGEGT. This CDR3 is built from 14 residues. V lost 7 bases, J lost 2 bases, and 15 bases lay in between. The CDR3, as DNA: TGTGCCAGCACTTCATCCCGGGGGACCTACGAGCAGTACTTC. This sequence encodes CASTSSRGTYEQYF.

This clonotype occurred a few times. The chain is built from TRBV7-8 and TRBJ1-4, with 10 bases lining up with TRBD1. Unmatched junction bases numbered 3, after V lost 5 bases and J lost 3 bases. Germline CDR1 is SGHVS and CDR2 is FQNEAQ. There are 15 residues in the CDR3. The CDR3 DNA is TGTGCCAGCAGCCGACAGGGGGCGGCTAATGAAAAACTGTTTTTT. This encodes CASSRQGAANEKLFF.

The chain is built from TRBV29-1 and TRBJ2-3; D remains ambiguous. CDR1 and CDR2 (germline): SQVTM, ANQGSEA. The CDR3 contains 14 residues. V lost 2 bases and J lost 2, with 11 bases in between. The CDR3 protein is CSVETKVDTDTQYF. DNA of the CDR3: TGCAGCGTTGAAACCAAGGTAGACACAGATACGCAGTATTTT.

J is TRBJ2-3 and V is TRBV12-3 or TRBV12-4; TRBD1 matches at 7 bases. J lost 2 bases, V lost 0 bases, and 2 bases had no gene match. This CDR3 region has 15 residues. The CDR3 sequence is CASSLAGQHTDTQYF. The CDR3, as DNA: TGTGCCAGCAGTTTAGCGGGACAGCACACAGATACGCAGTATTTT.

This chain links TRBV27 with TRBJ1-5; no clear D gene. Germline loops: CDR1 MNHEY, CDR2 SMNVEV (reference sequence). The CDR3 runs to 13 residues. With 2 bases removed from V and 7 bases from J, the gap between germline ends came to 9 bases. CDR3 loop: CASSLHFTQPQHF. In nucleotides, the CDR3 is TGTGCCAGCAGTTTACACTTTACCCAGCCCCAGCATTTT.

The chain carries TRBV12-3 or TRBV12-4 and TRBJ1-2; D is unclear. The CDR3 loop spans 16 amino acids. The germline V and J ends were trimmed by 2 bases and 3 bases, with 16 bases remaining between them. CDR3 residues: CASSLSYSYTHYGYTF. The CDR3 DNA follows: TGTGCCAGCAGTTTAAGTTATAGTTACACACACTATGGCTACACCTTC.

The genes are TRBV5-5 and TRBJ2-7; either TRBD1 or TRBD2 may fit D (5 bases each). V lost 2 bases, J lost 3 bases, and 9 bases lay in between. CDR3 length: 13 residues. Germline V gene data show CDR1 as SGHKS and CDR2 as YYEKEE (reference sequence). CDR3 sequence (DNA): TGTGCCAGCAGCTTATTGGGGGACTACGAGCAGTACTTC. It is translated as CASSLLGDYEQYF.

The V gene is TRBV6-5, the J gene TRBJ2-5; D is unclear. Looked up from germline, CDR1 is MNHEY and CDR2 is SVGAGI. This CDR3 spans 14 amino acids. Trimming pared 0 bases from V and 5 bases from J, leaving 10 bases between. CDR3 region: CASSYSQSGETQYF. The CDR3 DNA sequence: TGTGCCAGCAGTTACTCCCAGAGTGGGGAGACCCAGTACTTC.

This clonotype showed up many times. The CDR3 region is CASDTGTTGANVLTF. The CDR3 DNA sequence: TGTGCCAGCGATACAGGGACCACTGGGGCCAACGTCCTGACTTTC. The chain combines TRBV12-3 or TRBV12-4 with TRBJ2-6, with D possibly matching TRBD1 (6 bases). Trimming cost V 8 bases and J 2 bases, with 13 bases left between them. The CDR3 covers 15 residues.

This clonotype has more than one count but fewer than ten. The chain joins TRBV5-1 to TRBJ2-3, with TRBD2 matching 11 bases. Germline V gene sequence: CDR1 SGHRS, CDR2 YFSETQ. V shed 0 bases, J shed 1 base, and the junction held 1 base outside the gene matches. The CDR3 loop spans 16 amino acids. In nucleotides, the CDR3 is TGCGCCAGCAGCTTGGAACTAGCGGGGGGCACAGATACGCAGTATTTT. As protein: CASSLELAGGTDTQYF.

The sample holds a few counts of this clonotype. The chain uses TRBV4-3 and TRBJ2-1, with D perhaps matching TRBD1 or TRBD2 (5 bases each). This CDR3 spans 14 amino acids. V lost 4 bases, J lost 10 bases, and 17 bases lay in between. CDR1 is LGHNA, CDR2 YSLEER, per germline. The DNA for the CDR3 is TGCGCCAGCAGCCTCGAGCCAGGGAGAGGGGAGCAGTTCTTC. Its translation: CASSLEPGRGEQFF.

This chain connects TRBV7-2 to TRBJ2-5; the D call may be TRBD1 or TRBD2 (5 bases each). The CDR3 sequence is 14 residues long. Germline values: CDR1 SGHTA, CDR2 FQGNSA. The V end lost 5 bases, the J end lost 3 bases, and 13 bases lay between the germline ends. This CDR3 reads CASSRGPREETQYF. The CDR3 DNA reads as TGTGCCAGCAGCCGGGGCCCGAGGGAAGAGACCCAGTACTTC. Full variable domain (rest looked up from reference TRBV7-2 and TRBJ2-5): GAGVSQSPSNKVTEKGKDVELRCDPISGHTALYWYRQSLGQGLEFLIYFQGNSAPDKSGLPSDRFSAERTGGSVSTLTIQRTQQEDSAVYLCASSRGPREETQYFGPGTRLLVL.

The sample holds a few counts of this clonotype. The chain uses TRBV3-1 and TRBJ1-4, with D perhaps matching TRBD1 (6 bases). V dropped 1 base and J dropped 7 bases, with 10 bases sitting between them. The CDR3 loop spans 14 amino acids. Germline CDR1 reads LGHDT; CDR2 reads YNNKEL (reference sequence). In nucleotides, the CDR3 is TGTGCCAGCAGCCAAGGGCAGGGGCTTGAAAAACTGTTTTTT. This translates into CASSQGQGLEKLFF.

In its sample, this clonotype was seen a few times. V and J are TRBV7-2 and TRBJ1-5; tentatively, D is TRBD1 (5 bases). From germline, CDR1 is SGHTA and CDR2 FQGNSA. With 3 bases removed from V and 3 bases from J, the gap between germline ends came to 12 bases. CDR3 length: 15 amino acids. The CDR3 coding sequence is TGTGCCAGCAGCTTCTTCGGGGGTTACAATCAGCCCCAGCATTTT. This codes for CASSFFGGYNQPQHF.

In this sample, this clonotype turned up a few times. The chain joins TRBV5-1 to TRBJ1-2; D ambiguous. Germline V gives CDR1 SGHRS, CDR2 YFSETQ. The germline V and J ends were trimmed by 0 bases and 6 bases, with 12 bases remaining between them. There are 14 residues in the CDR3. DNA for the CDR3: TGCGCCAGCAGCTTGGATGTCCGTTGGGATGGCTACACCTTC. Amino acids: CASSLDVRWDGYTF. Combining the CDR3 with reference TRBV5-1 and TRBJ1-2 gives the whole variable domain KAGVTQTPRYLIKTRGQQVTLSCSPISGHRSVSWYQQTPGQGLQFLFEYFSETQRNKGNFPGRFSGRQFSNSRSEMNVSTLELGDSALYLCASSLDVRWDGYTFGSGTRLTVV.

The V call is TRBV24-1, the J call TRBJ2-1; the D is unclear. V lost 5 bases, J lost 3 bases, and 7 bases lay in between. CDR1 is KGHDR and CDR2 is SFDVKD in the germline V gene. The CDR3 is 13 amino acids. CDR3 in DNA: TGTGCCACCAGTGCGACCGACTACAATGAGCAGTTCTTC. Translation gives CATSATDYNEQFF.

The V call is TRBV12-3 or TRBV12-4, the J call TRBJ2-7; a possible D gene is TRBD1 (6 bases). This CDR3 comprises 13 residues. V lost 7 bases, J lost 6 bases, and 16 bases lay in between. The CDR3: CASTPGHPGEQYF. In DNA form, the CDR3 reads TGTGCCAGCACCCCGGGACACCCTGGCGAGCAGTACTTC.

This clonotype was found many times. The gene calls are TRBV7-2 and TRBJ2-5; D is perhaps TRBD2 (5 bases). In germline, CDR1 is SGHTA, CDR2 FQGNSA. Trimming pared 5 bases from V and 5 bases from J, leaving 9 bases between. The CDR3 totals 12 residues. CDR3 sequence reads: CASSPSSETQYF. The CDR3 coding sequence is TGTGCCAGCAGCCCTTCTAGCGAGACCCAGTACTTC.

The chain couples TRBV5-1 to TRBJ2-2; 9 bases match TRBD1. CDR1 SGHRS and CDR2 YFSETQ come from the germline V gene. V lost 4 bases and J lost 4; bases outside the gene matches: 17. The CDR3 spans 19 residues. CDR3 sequence (DNA): TGCGCCAGCAGCCGATGGGGGACTACCGGGACAGGGCGCACCGGGGAGCTGTTTTTT. It translates to CASSRWGTTGTGRTGELFF.

This clonotype was observed at least ten times. The CDR3 DNA reads TGTGCCAGCAGCTTAGGATTCCAAGACCTCCACTTT. This codes for CASSLGFQDLHF. The V gene is TRBV7-2, the J gene TRBJ1-6; D gene uncertain. V was cut by 1 base and J by 15 bases, with 10 bases left in between. Per the germline V gene, CDR1 is SGHTA and CDR2 is FQGNSA. The CDR3 runs 12 residues.

The chain links TRBV4-3 to TRBJ2-1, with D possibly being TRBD1 (6 bases). CDR3 length equals 13 residues. Germline V lookup: CDR1 LGHNA, CDR2 YSLEER. The V end lost 4 bases, the J end lost 8 bases, and 12 bases lay between the germline ends. CDR3: CASSRQGRDEQFF. CDR3 DNA sequence: TGCGCCAGCAGCCGTCAGGGGAGAGATGAGCAGTTCTTC.

The chain employs TRBV4-1 and TRBJ2-7; 7 bases map to TRBD1. This CDR3 comprises 15 residues. Germline V gene data show CDR1 as MGHRA and CDR2 as YSYEKL. V dropped 2 bases and J dropped 2; count of bases not matched to a gene: 6. The CDR3: CASSQLPGGPYEQYF. Written as DNA, the CDR3 is TGCGCCAGCAGCCAACTCCCAGGGGGTCCCTACGAGCAGTACTTC.

This clonotype was observed a single time. The chain carries TRBV7-9 and TRBJ1-1; D perhaps matches TRBD1 (5 bases). Trimming took 3 bases from V and 1 from J, leaving 15 bases between them. Germline V CDR1 and CDR2: SEHNR, FQNEAQ (reference sequence). The CDR3 covers 16 residues. The CDR3 sequence is CASSFMGLHGNTEAFF. The CDR3 region has the DNA TGTGCCAGCAGCTTTATGGGGCTTCATGGGAACACTGAAGCTTTCTTT. The whole variable domain, remainder taken from reference TRBV7-9 and TRBJ1-1, is DTGVSQNPRHKITKRGQNVTFRCDPISEHNRLYWYRQTLGQGPEFLTYFQNEAQLEKSRLLSDRFSAERPKGSFSTLEIQRTEQGDSAMYLCASSFMGLHGNTEAFFGQGTRLTVV.

This clonotype showed up just a few times. CDR3 protein: CSAGYTSTDTQYF. Written as DNA, the CDR3 is TGCAGTGCTGGGTACACTAGCACAGATACGCAGTATTTT. The rearrangement uses TRBV20-1 and TRBJ2-3; unclear D gene. Germline V CDR1 and CDR2: DFQATT, SNEGSKA (reference sequence). This CDR3 is built from 13 residues. V lost 5 bases, J lost 0 bases, and 9 bases lay in between.

This clonotype showed up just a few times. The chain joins TRBV5-1 to TRBJ2-2, with D unresolved. V lost 7 bases to trimming and J lost 3 bases, with 7 bases between them. Germline V CDR1 and CDR2: SGHRS, YFSETQ. This CDR3 spans 12 amino acids. Here the CDR3 reads CASGLYTGELFF. Here the CDR3 DNA reads TGCGCCAGCGGCCTTTACACCGGGGAGCTGTTTTTT.

The chain uses TRBV7-6 and TRBJ2-2, with 8 bases fitting TRBD1. The CDR3 runs to 15 residues. Germline CDR1 reads SGHVS; CDR2 reads FNYEAQ. J lost 6 bases, V lost 6 bases, and 9 bases had no gene match. The CDR3 loop is CASRPGQGPPGELFF. The CDR3, as DNA: TGTGCCAGCAGACCTGGACAGGGACCCCCCGGGGAGCTGTTTTTT.

In its sample, this clonotype was seen a few times. J is TRBJ2-5 and V is TRBV9; D call uncertain. V was shortened by 2 bases and J by 0 bases, with 14 bases between the two germline ends. The CDR3 is 16 residues long. CDR1 and CDR2 (germline): SGDLS, YYNGEE. DNA of the CDR3: TGTGCCAGCAGCGTTGAGGACGGAGCCTACCAAGAGACCCAGTACTTC. Encoded protein: CASSVEDGAYQETQYF.

A few counts support this clonotype. This chain connects TRBV7-2 to TRBJ2-5, with D possibly being TRBD2 (7 bases). Germline V gives CDR1 SGHTA, CDR2 FQGNSA. Trimming stripped 1 base from V and 7 bases from J, with 16 bases between. The CDR3 covers 15 residues. The CDR3 sequence is CASSLVAGAGATQYF. The DNA of the CDR3 is TGTGCCAGCAGCTTAGTCGCAGGGGCGGGGGCGACCCAGTACTTC.

This clonotype was detected ten times or more. The V and J genes are TRBV3-1 and TRBJ2-3; D is undetermined. CDR3 length: 13 amino acids. Germline V gene lookup returns CDR1 LGHDT and CDR2 YNNKEL (reference sequence). Trimming left V 0 bases short and J 4 bases short, with 5 bases between. Here the CDR3 reads CASSQDLSDTQYF. The CDR3 nucleotides are TGTGCCAGCAGCCAAGATCTTTCAGATACGCAGTATTTT.

This clonotype was seen more than once but under ten times. The CDR3 region is CASSLARRQGFGGYTF. CDR3 nucleotide sequence: TGTGCCAGCAGCTTAGCTCGTCGACAGGGCTTTGGTGGCTACACCTTC. V gene TRBV7-9 combines with J gene TRBJ1-2, with 7 bases that match TRBD1. CDR3 length equals 16 residues. Trimming cost V 0 bases and J 7 bases; bases outside gene matches: 11. CDR1 and CDR2 (germline): SEHNR, FQNEAQ (reference sequence).